These 5 T cell receptor beta chains originate from one sample sequenced in a study of CD8 T cells in Susac syndrome. An amount of RNA that ranged from roughly 0.45 to 1 ug was reverse transcribed with random hexamers. TCRdb itself ran the immunoSEQ multiplex PCR reads through MiXCR, one entry per CDR3 protein. The data show about 210,000 distinct CDR3 sequences, 85% to 95% seen once. The sample comprised CD4+ T cells from PBMCs. These receptors were collected from a human donor in good health.

The chain has TRBV10-3 and TRBJ2-5; D remains unclear. The CDR3 is 14 residues long. With 3 bases removed from V and 5 bases from J, the gap between germline ends came to 13 bases. Germline V lookup: CDR1 ENHRY, CDR2 SYGVKD. Here the CDR3 DNA reads TGTGCCATCAGTGAACTCCAGCTTATGGAGACCCAGTACTTC. This translates into CAISELQLMETQYF.

The genes are TRBV6-2 or TRBV6-3 and TRBJ1-1; possible D gene TRBD1, 6 bases. The germline V and J ends were trimmed by 2 bases and 1 base, with 14 bases remaining between them. This CDR3 contains 16 residues. Germline V gives CDR1 MNHEY, CDR2 SVGEGT. This CDR3 reads CASSYRQALSNTEAFF. The CDR3 bases are TGTGCCAGCAGTTACCGACAGGCCCTTTCGAACACTGAAGCTTTCTTT.

The V and J genes are TRBV5-4 and TRBJ1-1; 9 bases are a match to TRBD1. CDR1 is SGHNT, CDR2 YYREEE, per germline (reference sequence). The CDR3 is made up of 15 amino acids. J lost 8 bases, V lost 3 bases, and 11 bases had no gene match. The CDR3 is CASSWGQGKSPEAFF. In DNA, the CDR3 is TGTGCCAGCAGCTGGGGACAGGGCAAATCACCAGAAGCTTTCTTT.

This chain uses TRBV5-1 with TRBJ2-1; D ambiguous. Germline V gives CDR1 SGHRS, CDR2 YFSETQ. The ends were cut back, 0 bases at V and 16 bases at J, with 14 bases in the middle. The CDR3 is 12 amino acids. The CDR3 loop is CASSLGGPMPFF. The DNA of the CDR3 is TGCGCCAGCAGCTTGGGCGGCCCCATGCCTTTCTTC.

The gene calls are TRBV7-8 and TRBJ1-1; D gene uncertain. V was clipped by 1 base and J by 2 bases, with 8 bases between them. CDR1 SGHVS and CDR2 FQNEAQ come from the germline V gene. This CDR3 has 14 residues. The CDR3 region is CASSLEEVNTEAFF. The CDR3 coding sequence is TGTGCCAGCAGCTTAGAGGAGGTCAACACTGAAGCTTTCTTT.